This entry features one TCR beta chain sequence. CDR3 length: 13 residues. In germline, CDR1 is LGHDT, CDR2 YNNKEL (reference sequence). V was pared by 8 bases and J by 3 bases, with 11 bases between. This record comes from a study of blood T cell repertoires in COVID-19. The overall study: Material from acute and convalescent COVID-19 was sourced from the United States, Italy and Spain. PBMCs, B-cell-depleted T cells, or T cells were the source of the cDNA or gDNA that made up the material.

Authors' analysis steps: How many nucleated cells were present was estimated from reference gene primer amplification. The repertoire was sequenced with immunoSEQ multiplex PCR; TCRdb's copy has only in-frame clones and lacks some. The V and J calls and clone size are taken from that table; D and trimming were inferred from the DNA. The sample yields about 170,000 clones, 88% seen once. The TCR sequence derives from a man aged 50 or older who had recovered from COVID-19. The sample consisted of peripheral blood. The chain uses TRBV3-1 (or the pseudogene TRBV3-2) and TRBJ2-1; a possible D gene is TRBD2 (5 bases). This chain's CDR3 is CASAGIHYNEQFF. The CDR3 nucleotides read TGTGCCAGCGCGGGCATACACTACAATGAGCAGTTCTTC.